The 18 T cell receptor beta chains reported below all come from one sample, sequenced in a study of control samples from healthy donors and cancer patients. Using immunoSEQ multiplex PCR, the repertoire was profiled, and TCRdb retains in-frame clones only, with some absent. In the table there are about 150,000 clones, around 90% of which are singletons. The sample comprised blood. The receptors shown here come from a man aged 30 to 39 in good health.

The chain couples TRBV9 to TRBJ1-1; 7 bases are a match to TRBD1. CDR3 size: 15 residues. Trimming at V came to 2 bases and at J to 3 bases, leaving 7 bases not matched to a gene. The germline V gene has CDR1 SGDLS and CDR2 YYNGEE. Here the CDR3 reads CASSVIPGQYTEAFF. The CDR3 nucleotides read TGTGCCAGCAGCGTTATCCCGGGACAGTACACTGAAGCTTTCTTT.

The rearrangement links TRBV18 to TRBJ2-6; a weak D match, TRBD1 (6 bases). The CDR3 runs 17 residues. The V gene's germline CDR1 is KGHSH and CDR2 LQKENI. Trimming left V 3 bases short and J 0 bases short, with 12 bases between. The CDR3 DNA reads as TGTGCCAGCTCACCCACAGGGACCCTCTCTGGGGCCAACGTCCTGACTTTC. Translation gives CASSPTGTLSGANVLTF. The variable domain in full, completed from reference TRBV18 and TRBJ2-6, reads NAGVMQNPRHLVRRRGQEARLRCSPMKGHSHVYWYRQLPEEGLKFMVYLQKENIIDESGMPKERFSAEFPKEGPSILRIQQVVRGDSAAYFCASSPTGTLSGANVLTFGAGSRLTVL.

The CDR3 loop reads CASSPPHNEQFF. DNA of the CDR3: TGTGCCAGCAGTCCCCCCCACAATGAGCAGTTCTTC. V and J are TRBV2 and TRBJ2-1; D gene unclear. Trimming took 5 bases from V and 5 from J, leaving 7 bases between them. CDR1 and CDR2 (germline): SNHLY, FYNNEI. The CDR3 extends over 12 amino acids.

The chain combines TRBV6-5 with TRBJ2-7, with a possible D match to TRBD1 (6 bases). The CDR3 is 14 amino acids. V was trimmed by 7 bases and J by 2 bases, leaving 15 bases between them. CDR1 MNHEY and CDR2 SVGAGI come from the germline V gene. The DNA for the CDR3 is TGTGCCAGCACCTACTTGGACAGTACCTACGAGCAGTACTTC. This encodes CASTYLDSTYEQYF.

The rearrangement uses TRBV27 and TRBJ2-7, with D perhaps TRBD2 (5 bases). This CDR3 has 15 residues. The germline gives CDR1 MNHEY, CDR2 SMNVEV (reference sequence). V was cut by 3 bases and J by 1 base, with 13 bases left in between. CDR3 coding DNA: TGTGCCAGCAGTTTCGATGGAGGAGTTTCCTACGAGCAGTACTTC. Its protein is CASSFDGGVSYEQYF.

The chain employs TRBV2 and TRBJ2-1; 11 bases line up with TRBD2. CDR1 and CDR2 from the germline V gene are SNHLY and FYNNEI. This CDR3 has 16 residues. V was clipped by 7 bases and J by 2 bases; unmatched bases: 7. Here the CDR3 DNA reads TGTGCCAGCAACCCTCGACTAGCGGGACCCTACAATGAGCAGTTCTTC. It encodes CASNPRLAGPYNEQFF.

The CDR3 nucleotides read TGTGCCAGCAGCTTAACTAGCGGGGGGGAAAGGTACGAGCAGTACTTC. Protein: CASSLTSGGERYEQYF. The rearrangement uses TRBV11-2 and TRBJ2-7, with 13 bases matching TRBD2. Germline V lookup: CDR1 SGHAT, CDR2 FQNNGV. The trim removed 2 bases at V and 4 bases at J, leaving 5 bases unmatched. The CDR3 contains 16 residues.

The rearrangement joins TRBV5-1 to TRBJ2-7; tentatively, D is TRBD2 (6 bases). From germline, CDR1 is SGHRS and CDR2 YFSETQ. Trimming removed 0 bases at V and 4 bases at J, with 14 bases between. The CDR3 covers 15 residues. CDR3 sequence: CASSLAPAGKYEQYF. The CDR3 DNA is TGCGCCAGCAGCTTGGCCCCAGCGGGTAAATACGAGCAGTACTTC.

The V gene is TRBV7-2, the J gene TRBJ1-6, with D unresolved. This CDR3 is built from 12 residues. V was cut by 3 bases and J by 11 bases, with 8 bases left in between. Germline CDR1 SGHTA, CDR2 FQGNSA. Written as DNA, the CDR3 is TGTGCCAGCAGCTTTGGTGGGCCACCCCTCCACTTT. This encodes CASSFGGPPLHF.

V usage is TRBV29-1 and J usage is TRBJ1-4, with D possibly TRBD1 on 5 matching bases. The V end lost 3 bases, the J end lost 8 bases, and 13 bases lay between the germline ends. Germline V lookup: CDR1 SQVTM, CDR2 ANQGSEA. The CDR3 is 13 amino acids. The chain's CDR3 is CSVETSGREKLFF. The CDR3 region has the DNA TGCAGCGTTGAGACGTCAGGGAGGGAAAAACTGTTTTTT.

About this clone: A much larger clone differs from this one at a single base, so this may be a read error. The genes are TRBV27 and TRBJ2-5, with no clear D. The V end lost 6 bases, the J end lost 5 bases, and 7 bases lay between the germline ends. In germline, CDR1 is MNHEY, CDR2 SMNVEV (reference sequence). CDR3 size: 11 residues. The CDR3 DNA is TGTGCCAGCAGCAGTGGGGAGACCCAGTACTTC. This codes for CASSSGETQYF.

On this clone itself: At the DNA level, this CDR3 is encoded by other sequences in the same sample as well. The gene calls are TRBV12-3 or TRBV12-4 and TRBJ2-3; 8 bases are a match to TRBD1. The V gene end was trimmed by 6 bases and the J gene end by 3 bases; junction bases not matched to a gene: 2. This CDR3 is built from 13 residues. The CDR3 DNA sequence: TGTGCCAGCAGGACAGGGGTTACAGATACGCAGTATTTT. The encoded protein is CASRTGVTDTQYF.

The rearrangement joins TRBV9 to TRBJ1-1; TRBD1 matches 7 bases. Trimming took 3 bases from V and 5 from J; bases not matched to a gene: 10. CDR3 length: 15 residues. Per germline, CDR1 SGDLS and CDR2 YYNGEE. CDR3 amino acids: CASSGIRQGSTEAFF. The CDR3 DNA sequence: TGTGCCAGCAGCGGAATCCGACAGGGTAGTACTGAAGCTTTCTTT.

This chain's CDR3 is CASSPSGSNQPQHF. CDR3 DNA sequence: TGTGCCAGCAGCCCTTCCGGGAGCAATCAGCCCCAGCATTTT. V gene TRBV2 combines with J gene TRBJ1-5; D is unresolved. V gave up 6 bases and J gave up 1 base, with 10 bases separating them. The germline gives CDR1 SNHLY, CDR2 FYNNEI. This CDR3 has 14 residues. Combining the CDR3 with reference TRBV2 and TRBJ1-5 gives the whole variable domain EPEVTQTPSHQVTQMGQEVILRCVPISNHLYFYWYRQILGQKVEFLVSFYNNEISEKSEIFDDQFSVERPDGSNFTLKIRSTKLEDSAMYFCASSPSGSNQPQHFGDGTRLSIL.

This clone was detected once. This chain joins TRBV6-4 and TRBJ2-2; no reliable D call. Trimming cost V 4 bases and J 4 bases, with 7 bases left between them. Germline values: CDR1 MRHNA, CDR2 SNTAGT. The length of the CDR3 is 13 residues. The CDR3 protein is CASSVVGTGELFF. Written as DNA, the CDR3 is TGTGCCAGCAGTGTTGTTGGCACCGGGGAGCTGTTTTTT.

The chain carries TRBV6-1 and TRBJ2-7; D gene unclear. CDR1 is MNHNS, CDR2 SASEGT, per germline. This CDR3 has 14 amino acids. Trimming removed 2 bases at V and 0 bases at J, with 8 bases between. The CDR3 here is CASSEFQDSYEQYF. The CDR3, as DNA: TGTGCCAGCAGTGAATTCCAAGACTCCTACGAGCAGTACTTC.

This clone was seen once. The CDR3 here is CASSLDTGAGGYTF. CDR3 nucleotides: TGTGCCAGCAGCTTGGACACAGGGGCCGGTGGCTACACCTTC. This chain connects TRBV5-5 to TRBJ1-2, with 7 bases identical to TRBD1. Unmatched junction bases numbered 6, after V lost 0 bases and J lost 7 bases. The CDR3 length is 14 residues. Germline V gene data show CDR1 as SGHKS and CDR2 as YYEKEE (reference sequence).

V gene TRBV27 combines with J gene TRBJ2-1; D not resolved. The germline CDR1 and CDR2 sequences are MNHEY and SMNVEV (reference sequence). V shed 0 bases and J shed 10 bases, with 4 bases lying between them. The CDR3 is 11 amino acids. DNA of the CDR3: TGTGCCAGCAGTTTATCCGGCGAGCAGTTCTTC. Residues: CASSLSGEQFF.